This entry lists 5 T cell receptor beta chains sequenced from one sample in a study of blood T cell repertoires in COVID-19. Clones were sequenced by immunoSEQ multiplex PCR, and TCRdb holds only the in-frame ones, with some missing. In the table there are about 84,000 clones, approximately 86% of which are singletons. The sample comprised peripheral blood. The receptor source for this set is an older man with active or convalescent COVID-19.

This CDR3 reads CASSPGQGWYF. CDR3 nucleotides: TGTGCCAGCAGTCCGGGACAGGGTTGGTACTTC. The V call is TRBV6-5, the J call TRBJ2-4; TRBD1 agrees at 9 bases. CDR1 is MNHEY and CDR2 is SVGAGI in the germline V gene. The CDR3 is 11 amino acids. V trimming: 5 bases; J trimming: 15 bases; junction bases outside the gene matches: 5.

This clone has only one observation. This sequence joins TRBV21-1 and TRBJ2-3; TRBD2 is the table's D call, not checked against the DNA. TRBV21-1 is a recognized pseudogene. The CDR3 extends over 18 amino acids. In DNA form, the CDR3 reads TGTGCCAGCAGCAAAAGGGCCGGATCTAGCGCCCGCGGAGATACGCAGTATTTT. Amino acids: CASSKRAGSSARGDTQYF.

This chain connects TRBV2 to TRBJ1-5; the match to TRBD1 covers 8 bases. The length of the CDR3 is 14 residues. With V trimmed by 5 bases and J by 4 bases, 4 bases remained unmatched. CDR1 SNHLY and CDR2 FYNNEI come from the germline V gene. For the CDR3, the DNA is TGTGCCAGCAGTCCGGACAGGGAGAATCAGCCCCAGCATTTT. Its translation: CASSPDRENQPQHF.

The chain recombines TRBV15 with TRBJ2-1, with unresolved D. Germline values: CDR1 LNHNV, CDR2 YYDKDF (reference sequence). This CDR3 is built from 16 residues. Deletions cut 0 bases from V and 0 bases from J, with 9 bases between. CDR3 loop: CATSRDPPSSYNEQFF. Here the CDR3 DNA reads TGTGCCACCAGCAGAGACCCCCCGAGCTCCTACAATGAGCAGTTCTTC.

The chain employs TRBV5-1 and TRBJ2-3; D not certain. The V gene lost 5 bases and the J gene lost 1 base, with 8 bases spanning the gap. Germline V gene lookup returns CDR1 SGHRS and CDR2 YFSETQ. CDR3 length: 13 amino acids. The CDR3 reads CASSQIRTDTQYF. DNA for the CDR3: TGCGCCAGCAGTCAGATACGCACAGATACGCAGTATTTT. The variable domain in full, with the rest retrieved from reference TRBV5-1 and TRBJ2-3, is KAGVTQTPRYLIKTRGQQVTLSCSPISGHRSVSWYQQTPGQGLQFLFEYFSETQRNKGNFPGRFSGRQFSNSRSEMNVSTLELGDSALYLCASSQIRTDTQYFGPGTRLTVL.